The T cell receptor (beta chain) described here comes from a study of shared clonotypes between healthy human individuals. Study-wide context: Three plates each covered CD4 naive and memory; CD8 naive two, CD8 memory one. General study results and limits: Non-shared clonotypes displayed generation probabilities falling below those of clonotypes present in all four donors.

Germline CDR1 SNHLY, CDR2 FYNNEI. CDR3 length equals 14 residues. Losses at the gene ends were 9 bases for V and 3 bases for J; bases not matched to a gene: 7. In the case of this clone: The antigen remains undetermined.

Using roughly 200 ng DNA, approximately 30,000 T cell genomes, the sorted-subset replicate PCRs were run. Authors' analysis steps: Because ImmunoSEQ provided only junction sequences with no quality scores, the filtering differed. Some clones are missing from TCRdb's copy, which holds only in-frame ones; the method was immunoSEQ multiplex PCR. That table gives V, J and clone size, and the DNA gave D and trimming. The data show approximately 2.3 million clones, over 85% seen once. The origin of this receptor is a young man in good health. Some clones in this sample may be carry-over from other donors' samples. The sample taken for sequencing was naive CD4+ T cells from PBMCs. Described subset: CD45RA+ positively selected. The chain links TRBV2 to TRBJ1-3; 8 bases match TRBD1. CDR3 sequence: CASDPGGGGNTIYF. DNA of the CDR3: TGTGCCAGTGACCCAGGGGGCGGTGGAAACACCATATATTTT.